This T cell receptor beta chain comes out of a study of shared clonotypes between healthy human individuals. Study results and limitations: Generally, naive subsets came out with larger estimated richness than memory subsets.

For this clone: Its specificity is unknown.

The authors split each subset's genomic DNA evenly across several immunoSEQ plates. Assay: immunoSEQ multiplex PCR; the TCRdb copy retains only in-frame clones and omits some. Of 2 million to 3 million clones listed, 85% to 95% are singletons. Unmatched junction bases numbered 6, after V lost 7 bases and J lost 1 base. The CDR3 is 14 amino acids. Germline V gene data show CDR1 as MNHEY and CDR2 as SVGAGI. Sequencing was carried out using naive CD4+ T cells sorted from blood. Subset denoted: CD45RA+ positively selected. The chain carries TRBV6-5 and TRBJ2-7, with 8 bases that match TRBD2. The origin of this receptor is a man younger than 35 in good health. The CDR3 bases are TGTGCCAGCATTCGAGGCGGGGGGTCCTACGAGCAGTACTTC. The encoded protein is CASIRGGGSYEQYF.